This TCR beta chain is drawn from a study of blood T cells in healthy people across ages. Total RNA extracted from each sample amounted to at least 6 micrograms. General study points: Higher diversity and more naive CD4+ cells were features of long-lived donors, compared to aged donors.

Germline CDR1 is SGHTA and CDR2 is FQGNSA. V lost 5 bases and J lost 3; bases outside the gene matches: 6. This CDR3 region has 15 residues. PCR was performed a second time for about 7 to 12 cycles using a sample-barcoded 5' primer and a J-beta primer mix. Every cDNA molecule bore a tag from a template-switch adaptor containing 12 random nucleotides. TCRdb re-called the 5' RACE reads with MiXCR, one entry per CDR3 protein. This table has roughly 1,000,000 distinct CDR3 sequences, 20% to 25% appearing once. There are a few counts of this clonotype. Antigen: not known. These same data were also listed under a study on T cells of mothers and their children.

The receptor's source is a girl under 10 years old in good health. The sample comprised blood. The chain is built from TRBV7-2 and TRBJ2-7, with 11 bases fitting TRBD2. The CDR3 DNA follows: TGTGCCAGCAGCCGGACTAGCGGGTTGTTCTACGAGCAGTACTTC. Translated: CASSRTSGLFYEQYF.